This note documents a single TCR beta chain sequence. With random hexamers, reverse transcription was performed on about 0.45 to 1 ug of RNA. Coverage of TCR beta CDR3 amplification by immunoSEQ multiplex PCR extended to 54 Vbeta and 13 Jbeta. One entry per CDR3 protein results from TCRdb running MiXCR on the immunoSEQ multiplex PCR reads. The sample has approximately 130,000 distinct CDR3 sequences; 90% to 95% are singletons. This sample is drawn from a study of CD8 T cells in Susac syndrome. The V end lost 1 base, the J end lost 2 bases, and 21 bases lay between the germline ends. The CDR3 consists of 18 residues. Germline-derived CDR1 and CDR2 are SGDLS and YYNGEE.

The chain combines TRBV9 with TRBJ2-5, with D possibly TRBD2 on 6 matching bases. This TCR was sampled from a human donor with multiple sclerosis. Input material: CD8+ T cells from PBMCs. The CDR3 loop is CASSVTPASGDFQETQYF. The CDR3 bases are TGTGCCAGCAGCGTAACACCAGCTTCTGGGGACTTTCAAGAGACCCAGTACTTC. Looking up the rest from reference TRBV9 and TRBJ2-5 gives the full variable domain: DSGVTQTPKHLITATGQRVTLRCSPRSGDLSVYWYQQSLDQGLQFLIQYYNGEERAKGNILERFSAQQFPDLHSELNLSSLELGDSALYFCASSVTPASGDFQETQYFGPGTRLLVL.